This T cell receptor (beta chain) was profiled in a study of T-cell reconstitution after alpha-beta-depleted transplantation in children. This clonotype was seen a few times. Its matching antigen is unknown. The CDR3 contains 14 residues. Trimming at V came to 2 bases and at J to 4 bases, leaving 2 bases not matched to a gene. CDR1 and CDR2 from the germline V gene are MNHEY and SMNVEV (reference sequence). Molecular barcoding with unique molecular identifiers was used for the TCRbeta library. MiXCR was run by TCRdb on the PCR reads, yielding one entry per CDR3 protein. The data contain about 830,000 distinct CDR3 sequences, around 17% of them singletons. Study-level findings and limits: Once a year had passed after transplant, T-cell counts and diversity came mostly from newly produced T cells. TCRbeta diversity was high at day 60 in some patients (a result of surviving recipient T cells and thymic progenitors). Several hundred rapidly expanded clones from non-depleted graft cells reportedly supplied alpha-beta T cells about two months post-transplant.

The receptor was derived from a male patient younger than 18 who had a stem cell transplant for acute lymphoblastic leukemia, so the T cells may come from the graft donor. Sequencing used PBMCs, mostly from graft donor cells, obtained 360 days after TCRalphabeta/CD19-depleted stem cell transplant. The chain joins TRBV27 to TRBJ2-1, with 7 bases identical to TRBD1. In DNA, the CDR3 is TGTGCCAGCAGTTTACAGGGGGATTACAATGAGCAGTTCTTC. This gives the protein CASSLQGDYNEQFF.